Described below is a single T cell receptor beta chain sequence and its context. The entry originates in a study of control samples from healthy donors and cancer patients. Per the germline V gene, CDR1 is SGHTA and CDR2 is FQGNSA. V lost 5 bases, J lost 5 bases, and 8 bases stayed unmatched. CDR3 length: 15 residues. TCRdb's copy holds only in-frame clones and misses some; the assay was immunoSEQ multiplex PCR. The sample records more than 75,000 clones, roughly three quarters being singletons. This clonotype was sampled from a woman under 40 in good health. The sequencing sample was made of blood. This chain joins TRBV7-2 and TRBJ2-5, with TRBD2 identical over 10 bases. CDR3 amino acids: CASSRTSGSWETQYF. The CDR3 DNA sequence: TGTGCCAGCAGCCGGACTAGCGGATCCTGGGAGACCCAGTACTTC.